These T cell receptor beta chains were read from a single sample in a study of cytomegalovirus exposure and HLA in healthy donors. Some clones are missing from TCRdb's copy, which holds only in-frame ones; the method was immunoSEQ multiplex PCR. This table has about 76,000 clones, 81% appearing once. Input material: PBMCs. All receptors come from a woman aged 25 to 39 in good health and CMV-seronegative. Each CDR3 is given with its conserved first and last residue. Each record gives: CDR3 DNA, CDR3 protein, D gene, clone size, V gene, J gene. A D gene is named only where the DNA matches it firmly. Not every row has a clone size; where given, it reads once, few, many or a size class.

TGTGCCAGCACCCCAGGGGGTGGCACTGAAGCTTTCTTT,CASTPGGGTEAFF,TRBD1,NA,TRBV28,TRBJ1-1
TGTGCCAGTAGTATCGGAGGGCAGAGTTGGGGCAGCCCCAAAACGGCTTTCTTT,CASSIGGQSWGSPKTAFF,NA,NA,TRBV19,TRBJ1-1
TGTGCCAGTAGCCCTCGGGCGACAGGGAATTCACCCCTCCACTTT,CASSPRATGNSPLHF,TRBD1,NA,TRBV19,TRBJ1-6
TGTGCCAGCAGTGAGCAGGGCTGGGGTGGCTACACCTTC,CASSEQGWGGYTF,NA,NA,TRBV6-1,TRBJ1-2
TGTGCCAGCAGCTTACTCGGGAGGGTGGAGACCCAGTACTTC,CASSLLGRVETQYF,TRBD2,NA,TRBV7-2,TRBJ2-5
TGTGCCATCCGGGTCGGCGGAGGGCAAGAGACCCAGTACTTC,CAIRVGGGQETQYF,NA,NA,TRBV10-3,TRBJ2-5
TGTGCCAGCCTCGAGGACAGAAGCTACGAGCAGTACTTC,CASLEDRSYEQYF,NA,once,TRBV2,TRBJ2-7
TGTGCCAGCAGCCGCACCGGGACTAGCGGGAACTACGAGCAGTACTTC,CASSRTGTSGNYEQYF,TRBD2,NA,TRBV9,TRBJ2-7
TGTTCCAGCAGCCAACAGGGAGCCCGGACCTACGAGCAGTACTTC,CSSSQQGARTYEQYF,NA,NA,TRBV7-9,TRBJ2-7
TGTGCCAGCAGCTCTAAATGGATCGTCGGTCGAGGGAGGACTGAAGCTTTCTTT,CASSSKWIVGRGRTEAFF,NA,NA,TRBV7-2,TRBJ1-1
TGTGCCAGCAAACCTTGGACACCAAGGGATCAGCCCCAGCATTTT,CASKPWTPRDQPQHF,NA,NA,TRBV2,TRBJ1-5
TGTGCCAGTACCCCGAATCCCGGGACAGGGCTCTATGGCTACACCTTC,CASTPNPGTGLYGYTF,TRBD1,NA,TRBV19,TRBJ1-2
TGTGCCAGCAGTCAAGGGGGTAAAGAGACCCAGTACTTC,CASSQGGKETQYF,NA,NA,TRBV6-6,TRBJ2-5
TGCGCCAGCAGCCAAGATGGCGGGGCCAACGTCCTGACTTTC,CASSQDGGANVLTF,NA,NA,TRBV4-1,TRBJ2-6
TGTGCCAGCAGCGATCGGGGAACGAACACCGGGGAGCTGTTTTTT,CASSDRGTNTGELFF,NA,NA,TRBV9,TRBJ2-2
TGCGCCAGCAGCCGACAGGGGGCGTCCACTGAAGCTTTCTTT,CASSRQGASTEAFF,TRBD1,NA,TRBV5-1,TRBJ1-1
TGTGCCAGCAGTTACTCGATAGGGACAGGGCGCAATGAGCAGTTCTTC,CASSYSIGTGRNEQFF,TRBD1,once,TRBV6-6,TRBJ2-1
TGTGCCAGCAGTTACACCATGGACAGCTATGGCTACACCTTC,CASSYTMDSYGYTF,NA,few,TRBV6-5,TRBJ1-2
TGTGCCAGTAGTGCGGGACAGGGTGCTGCTGGCTACACCTTC,CASSAGQGAAGYTF,TRBD1,NA,TRBV19,TRBJ1-2
TGTGCCAGCAGGCGCGCCGGGACAGAAGAGACCCAGTACTTC,CASRRAGTEETQYF,TRBD1,NA,TRBV7-9,TRBJ2-5
TGTGCCAGCAGTTCCGACAGGGGCCCCGGCTCCTACGAGCAGTACTTC,CASSSDRGPGSYEQYF,TRBD1,NA,TRBV27,TRBJ2-7
TGTGCCAGCAGTTTAAGGACTAGCGGGGGTAAAAACATTCAGTACTTC,CASSLRTSGGKNIQYF,TRBD2,NA,TRBV27,TRBJ2-4
TGTGCCACCAGCATACGGTACCAAGAGACCCAGTACTTC,CATSIRYQETQYF,NA,NA,TRBV15,TRBJ2-5
TGTGCCAGTAGTCGGGACAGGGGGCCCGATGGCTACACCTTC,CASSRDRGPDGYTF,TRBD1,NA,TRBV19,TRBJ1-2
TGTGCCAGCAGTTTACCCGGGACAGTCTACGAGCAGTACTTC,CASSLPGTVYEQYF,TRBD1,NA,TRBV28,TRBJ2-7
TGTGCCAGTAGTATTGGACTAGCGAGGGGGAATGAGCAGTTCTTC,CASSIGLARGNEQFF,TRBD2,NA,TRBV19,TRBJ2-1
TGTGCCAGCAGTCAAAACGGACAGATATCCTACGAGCAGTACTTC,CASSQNGQISYEQYF,NA,few,TRBV6-1,TRBJ2-7
TGTGCCAGCAGCCTAGAGGCGGGAGGAAACACCATATATTTT,CASSLEAGGNTIYF,NA,NA,TRBV7-9,TRBJ1-3
TGTGCCAGCAGTGCCCAGGCCTTCCGTAATGAAAAACTGTTTTTT,CASSAQAFRNEKLFF,NA,NA,TRBV27,TRBJ1-4